The clone carrying this T cell receptor (beta chain) was seen at least ten times. TCR beta libraries were built with iRepertoire HTBI primers and Arm-PCR of CDR3 regions. TCRdb processed the multiplex PCR reads anew with MiXCR; each CDR3 protein has one entry. The table includes over 450,000 distinct CDR3 sequences, roughly 21% detected once. These data belong to a study of regulatory T cells in long-lasting Graves disease. Study-wide context: The definition of persistent Graves' disease was over 5 years of antithyroid drugs with positive TSH receptor antibodies.

Regarding time point: persistent/refractory GD, antithyroid drugs over 5 years with positive TRAb. RNA extracted from PBMCs served as the sequencing template. Trimming stripped 3 bases from V and 5 bases from J, with 9 bases between. This CDR3 has 13 residues. This TCR derives from a female donor with Graves disease. Source: peripheral blood mononuclear cells (PBMCs), taken when the disease was refractory, from a patient treated with antithyroid drugs. The rearrangement links TRBV12-3 or TRBV12-4 to TRBJ2-3, with D possibly being TRBD2 (6 bases). The CDR3 coding sequence is TGTGCCAGCAGTTTCATGCGGGGAGATACGCAGTATTTT. Amino acids: CASSFMRGDTQYF.